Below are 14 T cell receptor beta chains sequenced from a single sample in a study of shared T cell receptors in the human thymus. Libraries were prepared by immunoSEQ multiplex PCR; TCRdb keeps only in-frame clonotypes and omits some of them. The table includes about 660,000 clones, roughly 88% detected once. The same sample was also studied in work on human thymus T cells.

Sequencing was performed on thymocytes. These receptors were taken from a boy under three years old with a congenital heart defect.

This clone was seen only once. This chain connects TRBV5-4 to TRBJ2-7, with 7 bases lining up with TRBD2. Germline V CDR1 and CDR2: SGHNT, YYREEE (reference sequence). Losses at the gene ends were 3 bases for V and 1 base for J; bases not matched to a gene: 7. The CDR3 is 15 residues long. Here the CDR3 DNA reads TGTGCCAGCAGCTCCCGGGACTACCTTTCCTACGAGCAGTACTTC. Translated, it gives CASSSRDYLSYEQYF.

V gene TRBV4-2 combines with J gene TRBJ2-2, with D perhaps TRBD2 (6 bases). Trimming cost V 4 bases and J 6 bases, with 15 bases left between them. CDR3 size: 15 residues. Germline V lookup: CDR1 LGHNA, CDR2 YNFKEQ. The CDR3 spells CASSRVEGGAGELFF. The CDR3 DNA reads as TGTGCCAGCAGCCGGGTCGAGGGAGGTGCCGGGGAGCTGTTTTTT.

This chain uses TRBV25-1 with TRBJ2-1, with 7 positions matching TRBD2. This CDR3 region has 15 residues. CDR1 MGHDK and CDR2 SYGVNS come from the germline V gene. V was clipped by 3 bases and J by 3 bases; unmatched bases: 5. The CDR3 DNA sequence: TGTGCCAGCAGTGACTGGGAGGGAATCTACAATGAGCAGTTCTTC. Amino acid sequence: CASSDWEGIYNEQFF.

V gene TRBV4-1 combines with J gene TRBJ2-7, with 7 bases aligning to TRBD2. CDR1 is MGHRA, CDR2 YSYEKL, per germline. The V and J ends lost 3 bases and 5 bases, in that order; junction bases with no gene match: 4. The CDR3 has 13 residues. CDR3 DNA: TGCGCCAGCAGCCATCCGGGAGGCAACGAGCAGTACTTC. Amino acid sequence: CASSHPGGNEQYF.

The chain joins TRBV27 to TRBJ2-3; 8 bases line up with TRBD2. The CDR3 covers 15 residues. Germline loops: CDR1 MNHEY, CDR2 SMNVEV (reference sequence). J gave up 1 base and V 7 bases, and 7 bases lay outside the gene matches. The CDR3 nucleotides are TGTGCCAGCACACAAGACGGGGGGGGCACAGATACGCAGTATTTT. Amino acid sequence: CASTQDGGGTDTQYF.

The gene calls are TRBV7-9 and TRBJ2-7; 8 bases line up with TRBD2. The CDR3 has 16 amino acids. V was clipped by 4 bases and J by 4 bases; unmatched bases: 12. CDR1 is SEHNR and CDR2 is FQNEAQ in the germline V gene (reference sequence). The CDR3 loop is CASSSSGQTPSYEQYF. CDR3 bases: TGTGCCAGCAGCTCTAGCGGGCAAACGCCTTCGTACGAGCAGTACTTC.

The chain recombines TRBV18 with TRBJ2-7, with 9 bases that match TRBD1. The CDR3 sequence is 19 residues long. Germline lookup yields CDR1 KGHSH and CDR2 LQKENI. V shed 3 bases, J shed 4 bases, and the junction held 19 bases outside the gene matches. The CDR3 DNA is TGTGCCAGCTCACCGATCCGGGACAGGGACCAAGTGGGGGGGTACGAGCAGTACTTC. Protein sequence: CASSPIRDRDQVGGYEQYF.

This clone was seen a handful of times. The CDR3 here is CASGLFGQTSYEQYF. CDR3 DNA sequence: TGTGCTAGTGGTTTGTTCGGACAGACCTCCTACGAGCAGTACTTC. The chain employs TRBV12-5 and TRBJ2-7, with a possible D match to TRBD1 (6 bases). The CDR3 extends over 15 amino acids. Trimming removed 2 bases at V and 0 bases at J, with 11 bases between. CDR1 and CDR2 from the germline V gene are LGHNT and FRNRAP.

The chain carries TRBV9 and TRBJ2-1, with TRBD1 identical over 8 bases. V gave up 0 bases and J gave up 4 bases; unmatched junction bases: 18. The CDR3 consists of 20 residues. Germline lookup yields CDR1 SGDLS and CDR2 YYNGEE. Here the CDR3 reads CASSVAWQGAKPLVYNEQFF. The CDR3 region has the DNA TGTGCCAGCAGCGTAGCGTGGCAGGGGGCAAAGCCTCTAGTGTACAATGAGCAGTTCTTC. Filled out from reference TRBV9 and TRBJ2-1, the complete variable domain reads DSGVTQTPKHLITATGQRVTLRCSPRSGDLSVYWYQQSLDQGLQFLIQYYNGEERAKGNILERFSAQQFPDLHSELNLSSLELGDSALYFCASSVAWQGAKPLVYNEQFFGPGTRLTVL.

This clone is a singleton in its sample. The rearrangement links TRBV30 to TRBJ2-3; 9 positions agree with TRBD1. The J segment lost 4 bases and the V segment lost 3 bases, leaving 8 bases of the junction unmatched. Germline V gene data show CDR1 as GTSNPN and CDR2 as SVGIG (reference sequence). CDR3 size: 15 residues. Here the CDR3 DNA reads TGTGCCTGGAGCCCCGGGACAGGGAGGCCAGATACGCAGTATTTT. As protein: CAWSPGTGRPDTQYF.

The CDR3 DNA is TGTGCCAGCAGCGGGAGCGGGGTTAGCACAGATACGCAGTATTTT. This encodes CASSGSGVSTDTQYF. V and J are TRBV27 and TRBJ2-3; 7 nucleotides align to TRBD2. Looked up from germline, CDR1 is MNHEY and CDR2 is SMNVEV (reference sequence). V gave up 6 bases and J gave up 0 bases; unmatched junction bases: 6. The CDR3 has 15 residues.

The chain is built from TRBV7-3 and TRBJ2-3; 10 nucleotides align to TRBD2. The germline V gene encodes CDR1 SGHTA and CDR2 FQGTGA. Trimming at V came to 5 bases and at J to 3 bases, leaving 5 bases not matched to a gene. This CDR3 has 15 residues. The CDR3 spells CASSTRAGGTDTQYF. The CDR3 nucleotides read TGTGCCAGCAGCACACGAGCGGGGGGGACAGATACGCAGTATTTT.

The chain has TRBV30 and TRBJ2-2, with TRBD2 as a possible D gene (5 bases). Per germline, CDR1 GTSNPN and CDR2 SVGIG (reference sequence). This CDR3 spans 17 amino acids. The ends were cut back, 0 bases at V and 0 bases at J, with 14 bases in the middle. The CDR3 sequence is CAWSVTRQATNTGELFF. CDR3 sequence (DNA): TGTGCCTGGAGTGTAACTAGGCAGGCGACGAACACCGGGGAGCTGTTTTTT. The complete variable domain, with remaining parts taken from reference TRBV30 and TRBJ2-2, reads SQTIHQWPATLVQPVGSPLSLECTVEGTSNPNLYWYRQAAGRGLQLLFYSVGIGQISSEVPQNLSASRPQDRQFILSSKKLLLSDSGFYLCAWSVTRQATNTGELFFGEGSRLTVL.

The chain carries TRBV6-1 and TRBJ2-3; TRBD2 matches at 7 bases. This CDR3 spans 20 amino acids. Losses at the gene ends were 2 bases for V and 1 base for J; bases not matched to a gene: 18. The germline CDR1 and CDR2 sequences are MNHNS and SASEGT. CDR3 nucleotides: TGTGCCAGCAGTGAATGGACGCGGGGGAGCCGGGGGTATCGCACAGATACGCAGTATTTT. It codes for CASSEWTRGSRGYRTDTQYF.